The present T cell receptor beta chain was sequenced within a study of cytomegalovirus exposure and HLA in healthy donors. Study outcomes and limitations: The study labeled 170 or so TCR beta chains cytomegalovirus-associated. Reports credit the classifier with highly specific, highly sensitive diagnosis of cytomegalovirus status.

The CDR3 loop spans 16 amino acids. The V end lost 0 bases, the J end lost 3 bases, and 15 bases lay between the germline ends. CDR1 SGHRS and CDR2 YFSETQ come from the germline V gene. Generated by immunoSEQ multiplex PCR, the TCRdb table keeps only in-frame clones and is missing some. The sample lists roughly 180,000 clones, around nine tenths seen once, with approximately 7.7% in the top ten. To note about this clone: Its target is unknown.

This TCR derives from a man aged 25-45 years in good health and CMV-seropositive. This chain links TRBV5-1 with TRBJ1-1; tentatively, D is TRBD1 (5 bases). The sequenced sample consisted of PBMCs. CDR3 in amino acids: CASSLGGTGLYTEAFF. CDR3 coding DNA: TGCGCCAGCAGCTTGGGCGGCACAGGTCTCTACACTGAAGCTTTCTTT.